This T cell receptor beta chain originates from a study of low-dose radiotherapy and immunotherapy resistance in tumors. The overall study: Participants in Cohort 1 were administered 0.5 Gy per fraction at 2-week intervals, to a cumulative dose of 6.5 Gy.

As to time point: before trial treatment. The CDR3 is made up of 12 amino acids. The V gene lost 0 bases and the J gene lost 7 bases, with 8 bases spanning the gap. CDR1 and CDR2 from the germline V gene are SGHRS and YFSETQ. TRAV- and TRBV-specific primers, spanning alpha and beta chains, primed first-strand cDNA. Amplification of TCRs used a constant-region primer and V-primer adapter for roughly 22 PCR cycles. Via MiXCR, TCRdb re-called the reads, giving one row per CDR3 protein. The repertoire has tens of thousands of distinct CDR3 sequences, roughly 30% of them found once; the top ten carry 3.5% to 4%.

The chain uses TRBV5-1 and TRBJ2-7; D may correspond to TRBD1 or TRBD2 (5 bases each). The sample in question was PBMCs, obtained before treatment. This receptor was identified in a male donor with gallbladder cancer. In nucleotides, the CDR3 is TGCGCCAGCAGCTTGGCCTGGGGGGAGCAGTACTTC. Translated, it gives CASSLAWGEQYF.